This T cell receptor beta chain was sequenced in a study of blood T cells in healthy people across ages. PCR was performed a second time for roughly 7 to 12 cycles using a sample-barcoded 5' primer and a J-beta primer mix. From the 5' RACE reads, TCRdb called clonotypes with MiXCR, one entry per CDR3 protein. The sample holds around 1.5 million distinct CDR3 sequences, about 35% seen once. This clonotype occurred a few times. Between the trimmed V and J ends, which lost 2 bases and 5 bases, there was a span of 13 bases. CDR3 length: 15 residues. CDR1 SGHVS and CDR2 FNYEAQ come from the germline V gene.

The chain recombines TRBV7-6 with TRBJ1-5; TRBD1 might be the D (5 bases). This TCR was sampled from a woman in her twenties or thirties in good health. Sequencing used blood. CDR3 nucleotides: TGTGCCAGCAGCTTAAAATCAGGGATATATCAGCCCCAGCATTTT. Translated, it gives CASSLKSGIYQPQHF.